Listed below are T cell receptor beta chains from one sample, sequenced in a study of technical replicates of blood from a few donors. Measured with immunoSEQ multiplex PCR; TCRdb has only the in-frame clones, and not every one. The table includes around 60,000 clones, 80% to 95% detected once. Sequenced: PBMCs. All receptors come from a human donor in good health. Some clones in this sample may be carry-over from other donors' samples. Both conserved end residues are part of each CDR3. A D gene is named only where the DNA matches it firmly. The size of a clone is reported for some rows only, either as once, few or many, or as a class for expanded clones.

d_call | clone_size | j_call | v_call | cdr3_nt | cdr3_aa
TRBD1 | . | TRBJ2-2 | TRBV4-1 | TGCGCCAGCAGCCAAGATTCCGACAGGGCCGGGGAGCTGTTTTTT | CASSQDSDRAGELFF
. | . | TRBJ2-3 | TRBV19 | TGTGCCAGTAGTATTGGACTAACTGGCACAGATACGCAGTATTTT | CASSIGLTGTDTQYF
. | . | TRBJ1-2 | TRBV10-3 | TGTGCCATCACGGGGGTAATCAACTATGGCTACACCTTC | CAITGVINYGYTF
TRBD2 | . | TRBJ2-7 | TRBV15 | TGTGCCACCTGCCTAGCGGGAGCCAATGAGCAGTACTTC | CATCLAGANEQYF
. | . | TRBJ1-6 | TRBV4-3 | TGCGCCAGCAGCCCGTTCCGAGGGAATTCACCCCTCCACTTT | CASSPFRGNSPLHF
TRBD1 | . | TRBJ2-1 | TRBV12-5 | TGTGCTAGTGGTTTATTCCGGGGACAGGGGATCAATGAGCAGTTCTTC | CASGLFRGQGINEQFF
. | . | TRBJ1-1 | TRBV18 | TGTGCCAGCTCTCCTGGACTGGTTATGAACACTGAAGCTTTCTTT | CASSPGLVMNTEAFF
TRBD2 | once | TRBJ2-1 | TRBV10-3 | TGTGCCATCAGTGAGTCTGCGGGAGGGGGCAATGAGCAGTTCTTC | CAISESAGGGNEQFF
. | . | TRBJ2-7 | TRBV29-1 | TGCAGCGTTGGGGACTCGTACCCCGTTGGCGAGCAGTACTTC | CSVGDSYPVGEQYF
TRBD1 | . | TRBJ1-2 | TRBV5-4 | TGTGCCAGCAGCCCCGCCGGGACAGGGAAGGGCTACACCTTC | CASSPAGTGKGYTF
. | . | TRBJ1-1 | TRBV6-5 | TGTGCCAGCAGTTACTCGATAAGGGCTTCTCGCGGGGAAGCTTTCTTT | CASSYSIRASRGEAFF
TRBD1 | . | TRBJ2-5 | TRBV18 | TGTGCCAGCTCCCGGGACAGGGTACTAGAGACCCAGTACTTC | CASSRDRVLETQYF
. | . | TRBJ2-3 | TRBV2 | TGTGCCAGCAGTGACGTATCAGATACGCAGTATTTT | CASSDVSDTQYF
. | . | TRBJ1-2 | TRBV19 | TGTGCCAGTAGTGTTGGCGGTAACTATGGCTACACCTTC | CASSVGGNYGYTF
TRBD1 | . | TRBJ1-1 | TRBV10-3 | TGTGCCATCAGTGACAACAGGGGGAACACTGAAGCTTTCTTT | CAISDNRGNTEAFF
. | . | TRBJ1-1 | TRBV5-6 | TGTGCCAGCAGCTTGGACAGGAACACTGAAGCTTTCTTT | CASSLDRNTEAFF